This passage covers 19 T cell receptor beta chains from one sample sequenced in a study of CD8 T cells in Susac syndrome. RNA totalling roughly 0.45 to 1 ug underwent reverse transcription with random hexamers. TCRdb re-called the immunoSEQ multiplex PCR reads with MiXCR, one entry per CDR3 protein. The repertoire holds about 300,000 distinct CDR3 sequences, around 84% seen once, with around 0.11% in the top ten. Input material: CD8+ T cells from PBMCs. Every receptor here comes from a human donor with multiple sclerosis.

The chain recombines TRBV7-9 with TRBJ2-5; TRBD1 might be the D (5 bases). The CDR3 sequence is 16 residues long. The V gene lost 5 bases and the J gene lost 5 bases, with 21 bases spanning the gap. The germline V gene has CDR1 SEHNR and CDR2 FQNEAQ (reference sequence). The CDR3 spells CASSDRNSQTYETQYF. CDR3 DNA sequence: TGTGCCAGCAGCGACAGAAACTCGCAAACGTATGAGACCCAGTACTTC.

J is TRBJ1-5 and V is TRBV3-1, with D unresolved. V was pared by 1 base and J by 4 bases, with 8 bases between. Germline-derived CDR1 and CDR2 are LGHDT and YNNKEL (reference sequence). CDR3 length: 14 residues. The DNA for the CDR3 is TGTGCCAGCAGCCAAGCTTACCAGAATCAGCCCCAGCATTTT. Protein product: CASSQAYQNQPQHF.

The CDR3 here is CAWGTANTEAFF. DNA of the CDR3: TGTGCCTGGGGGACAGCGAACACTGAAGCTTTCTTT. The V call is TRBV30, the J call TRBJ1-1, with 7 nucleotides matching TRBD1. Germline V CDR1 and CDR2: GTSNPN, SVGIG (reference sequence). The V gene end was trimmed by 5 bases and the J gene end by 1 base; junction bases not matched to a gene: 1. This CDR3 has 12 residues.

The chain couples TRBV29-1 to TRBJ2-7, with TRBD2 as a possible D gene (6 bases). Per germline, CDR1 SQVTM and CDR2 ANQGSEA. CDR3 length: 14 residues. V was cut by 5 bases and J by 7 bases, with 21 bases left in between. The CDR3 is CSVSRRVPAGEQYF. The CDR3, as DNA: TGCAGCGTTAGTAGAAGGGTCCCCGCGGGGGAGCAGTACTTC.

The chain is built from TRBV20-1 and TRBJ2-7; no clear D. Germline V gene sequence: CDR1 DFQATT, CDR2 SNEGSKA (reference sequence). V was cut by 2 bases and J by 5 bases, with 10 bases left in between. This CDR3 is 12 amino acids long. The CDR3 bases are TGCAGTGCTAGACAGTTTAGTAACGAGCAGTACTTC. It yields the protein CSARQFSNEQYF.

The V call is TRBV6-5, the J call TRBJ2-3; TRBD2 is a possible D gene (6 bases). CDR1 is MNHEY and CDR2 is SVGAGI in the germline V gene. With 5 bases removed from V and 3 bases from J, the gap between germline ends came to 15 bases. This CDR3 spans 15 amino acids. CDR3 amino acids: CASSPMGGGTDTQYF. CDR3 nucleotides: TGTGCCAGCAGTCCCATGGGGGGAGGAACAGATACGCAGTATTTT.

The genes are TRBV13 and TRBJ1-4, with a weak D call TRBD1 (5 bases). Trimming stripped 3 bases from V and 7 bases from J, with 15 bases between. CDR3 size: 15 residues. Germline assignment: CDR1 PRHDT and CDR2 FYEKMQ (reference sequence). As DNA, the CDR3 is TGTGCCAGCAGCTTCCGGGACGGCGAAGGTGAAAAACTGTTTTTT. Translated: CASSFRDGEGEKLFF.

This sequence joins TRBV7-4 and TRBJ2-1; 10 nucleotides line up with TRBD2. The CDR3 consists of 16 residues. Germline CDR1 SGHVT, CDR2 SQSDAQ. Trimming at V came to 3 bases and at J to 4 bases, leaving 6 bases not matched to a gene. The CDR3 bases are TGTGCCAGCAGCTTCGGAAGCGGGAGGGCGTACAATGAGCAGTTCTTC. Protein product: CASSFGSGRAYNEQFF.

The chain has TRBV29-1 and TRBJ1-1, with 7 bases identical to TRBD1. Germline CDR1 SQVTM, CDR2 ANQGSEA. This CDR3 region has 13 residues. Losses at the gene ends were 7 bases for V and 4 bases for J; bases not matched to a gene: 9. The CDR3 DNA is TGCAGCGCGTCCAGACAGGGTGCCACTGAAGCTTTCTTT. Its protein product is CSASRQGATEAFF.

This chain links TRBV20-1 with TRBJ2-3; a weak D match, TRBD2 (5 bases). The germline V and J ends were trimmed by 0 bases and 6 bases, with 22 bases remaining between them. CDR3 length: 17 residues. The germline CDR1 and CDR2 sequences are DFQATT and SNEGSKA (reference sequence). The CDR3 DNA reads as TGCAGTGCTAGAGATCGACGCGGACTCCCCCTATCTGATACGCAGTATTTT. It specifies CSARDRRGLPLSDTQYF.

This clonotype was seen only a few times. V usage is TRBV6-2 or TRBV6-3 and J usage is TRBJ2-1, with D unresolved. The CDR3 consists of 11 residues. V lost 9 bases and J lost 7, with 10 bases in between. Germline lookup yields CDR1 MNHEY and CDR2 SVGEGT. The CDR3 sequence is CASSWGNEQFF. For the CDR3, the DNA is TGTGCCAGTTCTTGGGGAAATGAGCAGTTCTTC.

This clonotype was seen once. The chain is built from TRBV24-1 and TRBJ2-7; the D gene is possibly TRBD2 (5 bases). Germline lookup yields CDR1 KGHDR and CDR2 SFDVKD. The V and J ends lost 9 bases and 3 bases respectively, with 14 bases between them. The CDR3 has 13 residues. The CDR3 DNA reads TGTGCCACCGAGCGGCCCCAGGTCTACGAGCAGTACTTC. It yields the protein CATERPQVYEQYF.

The rearrangement joins TRBV27 to TRBJ2-1; D call uncertain. The ends were cut back, 3 bases at V and 0 bases at J, with 3 bases in the middle. CDR3 size: 13 residues. From germline, CDR1 is MNHEY and CDR2 SMNVEV (reference sequence). CDR3: CASSFFSYNEQFF. CDR3 coding DNA: TGTGCCAGCAGTTTCTTCTCCTACAATGAGCAGTTCTTC.

The chain employs TRBV6-6 and TRBJ2-2, with a weak D call TRBD2 (5 bases). The CDR3 length is 14 residues. Germline V gene lookup returns CDR1 MNHNY and CDR2 SVGAGI (reference sequence). V lost 6 bases to trimming and J lost 6 bases, with 14 bases between them. Here the CDR3 reads CASSLPEVPGELFF. The CDR3 bases are TGTGCCAGCAGCCTACCGGAGGTCCCCGGGGAGCTGTTTTTT.

This clonotype was seen just once. The chain recombines TRBV12-5 with TRBJ2-1; D is unresolved. V was clipped by 0 bases and J by 7 bases, with 1 base between them. Germline V gives CDR1 LGHNT, CDR2 FRNRAP. The CDR3 has 11 amino acids. The CDR3: CASGLVNEQFF. The DNA for the CDR3 is TGTGCTAGTGGTTTGGTGAATGAGCAGTTCTTC.

This chain links TRBV7-9 with TRBJ1-2; no firm D call. This CDR3 has 10 residues. V was clipped by 3 bases and J by 11 bases, with 7 bases between them. Germline V gene data show CDR1 as SEHNR and CDR2 as FQNEAQ (reference sequence). CDR3 amino acids: CASSFEGYTF. The CDR3 nucleotides read TGTGCCAGCAGCTTTGAAGGGTACACCTTC.

The CDR3 loop reads CSAGLGNTGELFF. The CDR3 coding sequence is TGCAGTGCTGGGTTAGGGAACACCGGGGAGCTGTTTTTT. This sequence joins TRBV20-1 and TRBJ2-2; D remains unclear. V was shortened by 5 bases and J by 1 base, with 8 bases between the two germline ends. The CDR3 has 13 residues. Germline V gene lookup returns CDR1 DFQATT and CDR2 SNEGSKA (reference sequence).

The genes are TRBV7-9 and TRBJ2-1, with a weak D call TRBD2 (5 bases). This CDR3 has 11 residues. Germline CDR1 and CDR2: SEHNR and FQNEAQ (reference sequence). V shed 6 bases and J shed 5 bases, with 5 bases lying between them. CDR3 in amino acids: CASRRDNEQFF. The CDR3 DNA follows: TGTGCCAGCAGGCGGGACAATGAGCAGTTCTTC. The full variable domain, with the rest looked up from reference TRBV7-9 and TRBJ2-1, is DTGVSQNPRHKITKRGQNVTFRCDPISEHNRLYWYRQTLGQGPEFLTYFQNEAQLEKSRLLSDRFSAERPKGSFSTLEIQRTEQGDSAMYLCASRRDNEQFFGPGTRLTVL.

This clonotype has a single count. With a much larger clone just one base away, this may be a read error. The CDR3: CASSMGTDTQYF. The DNA of the CDR3 is TGTGCCAGCAGCATGGGCACAGATACGCAGTATTTT. This chain links TRBV5-6 with TRBJ2-3; D unresolved. The ends were cut back, 4 bases at V and 1 base at J, with 4 bases in the middle. The CDR3 is 12 amino acids. Germline V CDR1 and CDR2: SGHDT, YYEEEE.